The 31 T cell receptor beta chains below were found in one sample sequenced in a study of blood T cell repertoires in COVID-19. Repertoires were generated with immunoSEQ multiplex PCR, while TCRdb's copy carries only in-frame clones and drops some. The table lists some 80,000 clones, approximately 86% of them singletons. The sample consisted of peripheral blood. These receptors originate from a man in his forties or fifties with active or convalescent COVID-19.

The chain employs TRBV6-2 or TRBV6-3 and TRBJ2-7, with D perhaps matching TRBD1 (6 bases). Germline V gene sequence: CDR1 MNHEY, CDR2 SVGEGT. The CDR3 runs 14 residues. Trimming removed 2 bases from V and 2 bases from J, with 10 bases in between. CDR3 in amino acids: CASSYEGVTYEQYV. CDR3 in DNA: TGTGCCAGCAGTTACGAGGGGGTTACCTACGAGCAGTACGTC.

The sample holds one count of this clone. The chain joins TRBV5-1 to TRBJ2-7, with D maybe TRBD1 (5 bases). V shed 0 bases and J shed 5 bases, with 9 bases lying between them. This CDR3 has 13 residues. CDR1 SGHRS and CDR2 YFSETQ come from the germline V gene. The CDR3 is CASSLGLRDEQYF. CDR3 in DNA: TGCGCCAGCAGCTTGGGACTCAGGGACGAGCAGTACTTC.

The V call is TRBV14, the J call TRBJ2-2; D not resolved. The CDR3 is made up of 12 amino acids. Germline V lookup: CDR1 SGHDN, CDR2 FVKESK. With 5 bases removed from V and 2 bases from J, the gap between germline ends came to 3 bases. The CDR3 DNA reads TGTGCCAGCAGCTTAAACACCGGGGAGCTGTTTTTT. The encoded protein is CASSLNTGELFF.

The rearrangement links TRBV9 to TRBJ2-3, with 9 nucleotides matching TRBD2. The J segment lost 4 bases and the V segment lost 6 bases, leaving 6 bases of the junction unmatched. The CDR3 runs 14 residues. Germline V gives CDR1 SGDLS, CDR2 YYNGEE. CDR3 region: CASTVSGGPDTQYF. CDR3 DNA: TGTGCCAGCACGGTTAGCGGGGGCCCAGATACGCAGTATTTT.

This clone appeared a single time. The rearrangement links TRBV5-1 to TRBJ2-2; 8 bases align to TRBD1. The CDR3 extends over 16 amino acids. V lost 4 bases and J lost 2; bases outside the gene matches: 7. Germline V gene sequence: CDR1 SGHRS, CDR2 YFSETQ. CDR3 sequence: CASSMGQVLNTGELFF. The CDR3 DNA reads TGCGCCAGCAGCATGGGACAGGTCCTTAACACCGGGGAGCTGTTTTTT.

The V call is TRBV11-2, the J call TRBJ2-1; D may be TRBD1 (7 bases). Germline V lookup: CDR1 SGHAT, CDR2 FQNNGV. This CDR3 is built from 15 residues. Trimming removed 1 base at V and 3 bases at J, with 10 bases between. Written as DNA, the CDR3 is TGTGCCAGCAGCTTAGGACAGGGAGGCTACAATGAGCAGTTCTTC. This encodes CASSLGQGGYNEQFF.

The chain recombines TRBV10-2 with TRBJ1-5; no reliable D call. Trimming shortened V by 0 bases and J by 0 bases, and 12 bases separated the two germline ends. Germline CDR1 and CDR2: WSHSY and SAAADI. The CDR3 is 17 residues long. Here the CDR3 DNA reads TGCGCCAGCAGTGAGTCAGCGACGGTGTATAGCAATCAGCCCCAGCATTTT. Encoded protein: CASSESATVYSNQPQHF.

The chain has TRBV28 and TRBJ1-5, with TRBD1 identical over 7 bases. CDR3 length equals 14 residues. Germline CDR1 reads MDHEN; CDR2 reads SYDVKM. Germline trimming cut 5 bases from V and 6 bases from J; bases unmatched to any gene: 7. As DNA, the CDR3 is TGTGCCAGCAGTCCGGGACAGAGGTCTCAGCCCCAGCATTTT. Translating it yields CASSPGQRSQPQHF.

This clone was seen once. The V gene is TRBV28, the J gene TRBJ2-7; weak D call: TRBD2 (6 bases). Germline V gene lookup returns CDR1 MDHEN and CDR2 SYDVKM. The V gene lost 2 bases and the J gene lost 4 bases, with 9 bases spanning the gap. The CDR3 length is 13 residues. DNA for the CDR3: TGTGCCAGCAGTTTAAGAGCGGGTTACGAGCAGTACGTC. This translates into CASSLRAGYEQYV.

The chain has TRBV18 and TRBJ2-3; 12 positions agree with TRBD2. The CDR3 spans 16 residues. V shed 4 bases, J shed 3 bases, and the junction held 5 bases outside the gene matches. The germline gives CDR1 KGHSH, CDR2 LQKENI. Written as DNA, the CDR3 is TGTGCCAGCTCACTAGGGACTAGCGGGCGGACAGATACGCAGTATTTT. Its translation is CASSLGTSGRTDTQYF.

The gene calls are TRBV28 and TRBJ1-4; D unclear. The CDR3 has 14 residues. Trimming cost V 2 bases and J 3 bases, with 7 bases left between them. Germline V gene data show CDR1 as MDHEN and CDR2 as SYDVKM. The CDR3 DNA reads TGTGCCAGCAGTTTAGGGCAGGCTAATGAAAAACTGTTTTTT. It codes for CASSLGQANEKLFF.

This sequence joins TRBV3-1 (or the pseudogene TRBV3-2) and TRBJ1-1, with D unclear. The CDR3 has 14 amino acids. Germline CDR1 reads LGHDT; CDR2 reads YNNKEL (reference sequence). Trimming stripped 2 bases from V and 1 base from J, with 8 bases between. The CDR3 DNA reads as TGTGCCAGCAGCCAAAGACAACCGAACACTGAAGCTTTCTTT. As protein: CASSQRQPNTEAFF.

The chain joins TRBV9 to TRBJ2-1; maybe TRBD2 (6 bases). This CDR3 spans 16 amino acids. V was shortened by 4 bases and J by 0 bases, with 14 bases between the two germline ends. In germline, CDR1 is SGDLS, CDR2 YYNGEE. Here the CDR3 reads CASSPRDSRSYNEQFF. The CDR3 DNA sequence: TGTGCCAGCAGCCCCCGGGACTCTCGCTCCTACAATGAGCAGTTCTTC.

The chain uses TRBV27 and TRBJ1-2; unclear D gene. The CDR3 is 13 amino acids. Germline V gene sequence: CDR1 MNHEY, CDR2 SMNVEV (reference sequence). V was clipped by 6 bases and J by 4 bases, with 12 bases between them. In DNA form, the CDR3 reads TGTGCCAGCAGCCCTGCGGGAGCCTATGGCTACACCTTC. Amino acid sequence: CASSPAGAYGYTF.

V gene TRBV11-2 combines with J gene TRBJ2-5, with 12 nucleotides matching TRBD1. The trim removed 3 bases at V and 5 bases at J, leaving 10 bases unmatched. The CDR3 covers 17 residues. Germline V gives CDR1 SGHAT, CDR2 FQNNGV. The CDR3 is CASSLATGTGGWETQYF. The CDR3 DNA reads TGTGCCAGCAGCTTGGCCACCGGGACAGGGGGCTGGGAGACCCAGTACTTC.

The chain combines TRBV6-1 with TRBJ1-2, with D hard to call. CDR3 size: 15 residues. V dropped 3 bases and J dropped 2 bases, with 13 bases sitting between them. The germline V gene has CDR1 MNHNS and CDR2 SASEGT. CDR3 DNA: TGTGCCAGCAGTGAGGGCCAGCCTCCAAACTATGGCTACACCTTC. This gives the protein CASSEGQPPNYGYTF.

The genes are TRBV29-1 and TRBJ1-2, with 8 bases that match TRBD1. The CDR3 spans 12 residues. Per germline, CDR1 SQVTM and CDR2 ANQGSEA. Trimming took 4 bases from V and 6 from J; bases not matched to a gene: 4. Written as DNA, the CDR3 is TGCAGCGTTGGGACAGGGTTTGATGGCTACACCTTC. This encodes CSVGTGFDGYTF.

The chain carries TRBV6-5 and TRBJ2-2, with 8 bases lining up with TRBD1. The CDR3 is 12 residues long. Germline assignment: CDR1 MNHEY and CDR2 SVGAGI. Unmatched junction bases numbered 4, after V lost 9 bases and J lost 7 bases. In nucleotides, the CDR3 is TGTGCCAGTTGGACAGGGAACGGGGAGCTGTTTTTT. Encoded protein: CASWTGNGELFF.

CDR3 DNA: TGTGCCAGCAGCTTAGCCGATACGGGACAGGGTAGAAACACCATATATTTT. Its protein is CASSLADTGQGRNTIYF. The rearrangement uses TRBV7-6 and TRBJ1-3; 9 positions agree with TRBD1. Germline CDR1 is SGHVS and CDR2 is FNYEAQ. The CDR3 is 17 residues long. Trimming removed 0 bases from V and 5 bases from J; junction bases left unmatched: 8.

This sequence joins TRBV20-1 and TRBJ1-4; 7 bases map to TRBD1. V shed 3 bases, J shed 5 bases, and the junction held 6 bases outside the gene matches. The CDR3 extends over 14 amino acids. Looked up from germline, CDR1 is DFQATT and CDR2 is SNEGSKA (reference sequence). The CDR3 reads CSASGGRGNEKLFF. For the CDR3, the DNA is TGCAGTGCTAGTGGGGGCAGGGGGAATGAAAAACTGTTTTTT.

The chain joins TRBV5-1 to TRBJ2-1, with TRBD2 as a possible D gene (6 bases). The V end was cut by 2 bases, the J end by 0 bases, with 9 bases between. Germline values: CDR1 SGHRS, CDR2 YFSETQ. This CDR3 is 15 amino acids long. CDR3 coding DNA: TGCGCCAGCAGCTTCGGGGGAGGCTCCTACAATGAGCAGTTCTTC. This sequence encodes CASSFGGGSYNEQFF.

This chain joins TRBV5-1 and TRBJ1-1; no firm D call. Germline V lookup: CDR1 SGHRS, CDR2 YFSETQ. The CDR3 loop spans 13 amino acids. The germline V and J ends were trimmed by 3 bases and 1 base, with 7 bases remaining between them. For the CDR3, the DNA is TGCGCCAGCAGCTCCGCAGAGAACACTGAAGCTTTCTTT. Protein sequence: CASSSAENTEAFF.

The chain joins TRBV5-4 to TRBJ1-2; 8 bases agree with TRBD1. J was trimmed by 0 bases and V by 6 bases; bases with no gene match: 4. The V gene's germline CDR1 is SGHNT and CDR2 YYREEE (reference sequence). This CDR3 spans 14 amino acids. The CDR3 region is CASTGQVANYGYTF. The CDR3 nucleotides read TGTGCCAGCACGGGACAGGTTGCTAACTATGGCTACACCTTC.

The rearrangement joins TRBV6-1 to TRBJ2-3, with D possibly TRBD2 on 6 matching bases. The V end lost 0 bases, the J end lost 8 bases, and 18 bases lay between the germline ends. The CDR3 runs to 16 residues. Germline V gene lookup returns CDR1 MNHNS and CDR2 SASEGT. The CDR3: CASSEAPGVIRVTQYF. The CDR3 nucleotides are TGTGCCAGCAGTGAAGCGCCGGGGGTCATTCGGGTTACGCAGTATTTT.

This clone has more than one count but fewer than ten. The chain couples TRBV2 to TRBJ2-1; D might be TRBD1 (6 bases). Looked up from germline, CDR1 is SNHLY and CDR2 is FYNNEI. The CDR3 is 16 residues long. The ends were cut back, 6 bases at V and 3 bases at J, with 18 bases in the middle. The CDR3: CASRQLPGQVYNEQFF. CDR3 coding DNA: TGTGCCAGCAGACAACTACCGGGACAAGTCTACAATGAGCAGTTCTTC. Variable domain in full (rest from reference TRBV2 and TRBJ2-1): EPEVTQTPSHQVTQMGQEVILRCVPISNHLYFYWYRQILGQKVEFLVSFYNNEISEKSEIFDDQFSVERPDGSNFTLKIRSTKLEDSAMYFCASRQLPGQVYNEQFFGPGTRLTVL.

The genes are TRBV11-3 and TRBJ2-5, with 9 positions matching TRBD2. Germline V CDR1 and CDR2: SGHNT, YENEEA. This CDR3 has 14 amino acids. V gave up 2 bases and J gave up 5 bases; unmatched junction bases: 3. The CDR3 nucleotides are TGTGCCAGCAGCTTAACCAGCGGGGGGGAGACCCAGTACTTC. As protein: CASSLTSGGETQYF. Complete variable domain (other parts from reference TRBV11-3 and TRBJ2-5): EAGVVQSPRYKIIEKKQPVAFWCNPISGHNTLYWYLQNLGQGPELLIRYENEEAVDDSQLPKDRFSAERLKGVDSTLKIQPAELGDSAVYLCASSLTSGGETQYFGPGTRLLVL.

The CDR3 nucleotides read TGTGCCAGCAGACGGACAGGGGAAGGCTACACCTTC. Amino acid sequence: CASRRTGEGYTF. The V call is TRBV12-3 or TRBV12-4, the J call TRBJ1-2; TRBD1 agrees at 9 bases. This CDR3 comprises 12 residues. V shed 6 bases and J 8 bases; nucleotides not matched to a gene: 4.

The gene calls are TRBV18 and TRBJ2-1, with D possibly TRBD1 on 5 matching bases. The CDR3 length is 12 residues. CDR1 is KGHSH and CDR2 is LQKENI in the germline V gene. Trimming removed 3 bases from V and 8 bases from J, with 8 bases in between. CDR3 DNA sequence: TGTGCCAGCTCACCCCAGGGTGATGAGCAGTTCTTC. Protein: CASSPQGDEQFF.

CDR3 loop: CASGSGQINQPQHF. Written as DNA, the CDR3 is TGTGCCAGCGGCTCGGGACAGATTAATCAGCCCCAGCATTTT. V gene TRBV6-5 combines with J gene TRBJ1-5, with TRBD1 matching 7 bases. Germline CDR1 reads MNHEY; CDR2 reads SVGAGI. The CDR3 length is 14 residues. Germline trimming cut 8 bases from V and 4 bases from J; bases unmatched to any gene: 8.

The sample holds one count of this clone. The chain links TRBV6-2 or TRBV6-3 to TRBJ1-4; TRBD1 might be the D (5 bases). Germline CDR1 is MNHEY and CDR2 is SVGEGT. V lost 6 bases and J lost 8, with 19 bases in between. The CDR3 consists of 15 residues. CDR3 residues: CASSPHRDWEEKLFF. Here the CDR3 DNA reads TGTGCCAGCAGCCCCCACCGGGACTGGGAAGAAAAACTGTTTTTT.

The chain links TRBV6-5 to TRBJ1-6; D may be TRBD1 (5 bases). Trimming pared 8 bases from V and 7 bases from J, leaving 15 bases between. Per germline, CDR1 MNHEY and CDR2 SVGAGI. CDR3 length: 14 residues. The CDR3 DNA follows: TGTGCCAGCGTCGGGCCAGGGTCGAATTCACCCCTCCACTTT. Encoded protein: CASVGPGSNSPLHF.